This T cell receptor (beta chain) was observed in a study of Ad26.COV2.S vaccination and SARS-CoV-2 variants. Across the study: The authors gave Ad26.COV2.S intramuscularly, either once or twice 56 days apart. Study-level results: The TCR breadth and depth analyses may have produced an underestimate of total T cell responses.

Sequencing used immunoSEQ multiplex PCR; TCRdb keeps in-frame clones, though not all of them. The sample records approximately 360,000 clones, roughly 85% being singletons. The J segment lost 1 base and the V segment lost 4 bases, leaving 5 bases of the junction unmatched. The germline gives CDR1 SGHRS, CDR2 YFSETQ. CDR3 length: 16 residues. Treatment of the sample: some 20 received Ad26.COV2.S at low or high dose, single or two shots; about five received placebo; per-sample allocation not given. Following the first vaccine or placebo injection, samples were taken on day 63. Donor was an adult aged 18-55 years in Boston. Vaccination used an Ad26 vector expressing Wuhan-strain SARS-CoV-2 spike. Comment on this clone: Its antigen is not known.

The source material was peripheral blood, sampled in a trial of Ad26.COV2.S vaccine versus placebo. The TCR originated in a person aged 18-60 years who received the Ad26.COV2.S COVID-19 vaccine or a placebo. The rearrangement links TRBV5-1 to TRBJ2-1, with TRBD2 identical over 10 bases. The CDR3 sequence: CASSPILAGSYNEQFF. DNA for the CDR3: TGCGCCAGCAGCCCGATACTAGCGGGATCCTACAATGAGCAGTTCTTC.